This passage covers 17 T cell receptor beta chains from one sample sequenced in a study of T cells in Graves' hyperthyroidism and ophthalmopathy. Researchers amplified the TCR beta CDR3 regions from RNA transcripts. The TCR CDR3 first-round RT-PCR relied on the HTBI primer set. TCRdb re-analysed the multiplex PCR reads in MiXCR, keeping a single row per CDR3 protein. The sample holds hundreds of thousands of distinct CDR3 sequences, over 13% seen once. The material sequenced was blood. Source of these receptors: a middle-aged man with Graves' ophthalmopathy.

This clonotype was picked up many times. In DNA form, the CDR3 reads TGTGCCAGCTCACCACGGGCGGGAGGAACAGATACGCAGTATTTT. Translating gives CASSPRAGGTDTQYF. This chain connects TRBV18 to TRBJ2-3; 8 bases are a match to TRBD2. CDR3 length equals 15 residues. The V segment lost 1 base and the J segment 3 bases; nucleotides outside the gene matches: 3. CDR1 is KGHSH and CDR2 is LQKENI in the germline V gene.

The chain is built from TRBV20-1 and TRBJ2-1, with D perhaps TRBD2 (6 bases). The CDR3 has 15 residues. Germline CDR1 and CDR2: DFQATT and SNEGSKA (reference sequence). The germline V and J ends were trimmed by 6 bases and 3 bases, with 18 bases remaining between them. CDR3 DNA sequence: TGCAGTGCCCATCGAGGGCGGGGTGACTACAATGAGCAGTTCTTC. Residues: CSAHRGRGDYNEQFF.

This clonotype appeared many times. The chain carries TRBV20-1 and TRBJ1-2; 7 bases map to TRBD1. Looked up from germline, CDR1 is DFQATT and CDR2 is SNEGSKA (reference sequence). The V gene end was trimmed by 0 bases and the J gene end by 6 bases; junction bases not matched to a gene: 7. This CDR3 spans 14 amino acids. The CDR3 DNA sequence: TGCAGTGCTAGAGAGCCCGGGACAGCCCATGGCTACACCTTC. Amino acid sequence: CSAREPGTAHGYTF.

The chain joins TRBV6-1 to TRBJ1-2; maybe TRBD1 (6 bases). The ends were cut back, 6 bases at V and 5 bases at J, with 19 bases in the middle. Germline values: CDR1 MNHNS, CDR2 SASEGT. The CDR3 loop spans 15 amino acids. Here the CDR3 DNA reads TGTGCCAGCAGAGGGGACAACTATGCCCTATATGGCTACACCTTC. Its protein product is CASRGDNYALYGYTF.

Here the CDR3 DNA reads TGTGCCACCTCGACAGGGGGTGGAGGAAACACCATATATTTT. This gives the protein CATSTGGGGNTIYF. J is TRBJ1-3 and V is TRBV19; TRBD1 aligns across 9 bases. This CDR3 contains 14 residues. V shed 10 bases and J 4 bases; nucleotides not matched to a gene: 8. Germline loops: CDR1 LNHDA, CDR2 SQIVND (reference sequence). Variable domain in full (rest from reference TRBV19 and TRBJ1-3): DGGITQSPKYLFRKEGQNVTLSCEQNLNHDAMYWYRQDPGQGLRLIYYSQIVNDFQKGDIAEGYSVSREKKESFPLTVTSAQKNPTAFYLCATSTGGGGNTIYFGEGSWLTVV.

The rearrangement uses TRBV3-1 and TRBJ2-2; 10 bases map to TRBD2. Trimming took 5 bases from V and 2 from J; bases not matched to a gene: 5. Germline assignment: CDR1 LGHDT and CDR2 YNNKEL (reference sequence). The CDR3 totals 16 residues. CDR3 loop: CASSVSLAGNTGELFF. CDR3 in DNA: TGTGCCAGCAGCGTATCACTAGCGGGAAACACCGGGGAGCTGTTTTTT. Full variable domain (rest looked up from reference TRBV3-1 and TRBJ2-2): DTAVSQTPKYLVTQMGNDKSIKCEQNLGHDTMYWYKQDSKKFLKIMFSYNNKELIINETVPNRFSPKSPDKAHLNLHINSLELGDSAVYFCASSVSLAGNTGELFFGEGSRLTVL.

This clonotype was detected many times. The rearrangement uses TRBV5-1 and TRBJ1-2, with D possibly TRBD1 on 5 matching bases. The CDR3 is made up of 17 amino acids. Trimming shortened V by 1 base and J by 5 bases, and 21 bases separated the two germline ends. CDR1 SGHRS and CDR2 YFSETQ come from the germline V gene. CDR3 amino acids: CASSLLGTTASPYGYTF. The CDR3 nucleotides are TGCGCCAGCAGCTTGCTCGGGACGACAGCCTCCCCTTATGGCTACACCTTC.

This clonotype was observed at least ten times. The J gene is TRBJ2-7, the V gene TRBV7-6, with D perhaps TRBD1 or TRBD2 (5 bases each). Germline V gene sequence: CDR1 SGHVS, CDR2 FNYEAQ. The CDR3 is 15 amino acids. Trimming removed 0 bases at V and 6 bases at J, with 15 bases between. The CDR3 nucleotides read TGTGCCAGCAGCTTAGCGCAGGGAGACCGTCGCGAGCAGTACTTC. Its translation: CASSLAQGDRREQYF. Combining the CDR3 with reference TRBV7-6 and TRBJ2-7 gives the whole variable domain GAGVSQSPRYKVTKRGQDVALRCDPISGHVSLYWYRQALGQGPEFLTYFNYEAQQDKSGLPNDRFSAERPEGSISTLTIQRTEQRDSAMYRCASSLAQGDRREQYFGPGTRLTVT.

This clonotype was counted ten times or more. In DNA form, the CDR3 reads TGTGCCAGTAGTATTGGGACTAGCGGTCGCGGCACAGATACGCAGTATTTT. As protein: CASSIGTSGRGTDTQYF. The chain recombines TRBV19 with TRBJ2-3, with 11 bases fitting TRBD2. The CDR3 runs 17 residues. Trimming took 3 bases from V and 1 from J; bases not matched to a gene: 6. Germline V gene sequence: CDR1 LNHDA, CDR2 SQIVND (reference sequence).

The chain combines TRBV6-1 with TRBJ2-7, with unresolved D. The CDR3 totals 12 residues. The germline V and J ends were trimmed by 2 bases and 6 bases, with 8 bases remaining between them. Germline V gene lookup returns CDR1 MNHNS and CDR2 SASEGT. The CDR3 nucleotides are TGTGCCAGCAGTGAAATCCGCATCGAGCAGTACTTC. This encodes CASSEIRIEQYF.

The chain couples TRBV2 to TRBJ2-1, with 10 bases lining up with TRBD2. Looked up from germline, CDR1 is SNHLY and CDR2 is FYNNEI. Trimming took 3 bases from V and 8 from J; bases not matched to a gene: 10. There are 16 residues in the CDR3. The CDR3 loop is CASSEIGASGRDEQFF. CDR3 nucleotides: TGTGCCAGCAGTGAGATTGGGGCTAGCGGGAGAGATGAGCAGTTCTTC.

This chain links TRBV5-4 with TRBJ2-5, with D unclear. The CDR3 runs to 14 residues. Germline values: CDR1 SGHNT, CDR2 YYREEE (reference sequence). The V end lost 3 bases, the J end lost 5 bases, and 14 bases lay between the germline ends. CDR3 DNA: TGTGCCAGCAGCTGGAAAGATGTCGGGGAGACCCAGTACTTC. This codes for CASSWKDVGETQYF.

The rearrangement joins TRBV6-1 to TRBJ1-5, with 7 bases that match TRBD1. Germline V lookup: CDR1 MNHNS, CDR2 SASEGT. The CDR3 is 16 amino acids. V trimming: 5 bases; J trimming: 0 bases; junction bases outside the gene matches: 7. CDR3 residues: CASSSRTGHSNQPQHF. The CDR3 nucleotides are TGTGCCAGCAGTTCCAGGACAGGCCATAGCAATCAGCCCCAGCATTTT.

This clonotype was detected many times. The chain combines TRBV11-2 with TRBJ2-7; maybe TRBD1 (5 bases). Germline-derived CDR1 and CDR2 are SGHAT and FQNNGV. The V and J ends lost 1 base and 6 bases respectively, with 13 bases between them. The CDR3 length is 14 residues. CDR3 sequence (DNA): TGTGCCAGCAGCTTAGCTCAGGGAATGGGCGAGCAGTACTTC. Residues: CASSLAQGMGEQYF.

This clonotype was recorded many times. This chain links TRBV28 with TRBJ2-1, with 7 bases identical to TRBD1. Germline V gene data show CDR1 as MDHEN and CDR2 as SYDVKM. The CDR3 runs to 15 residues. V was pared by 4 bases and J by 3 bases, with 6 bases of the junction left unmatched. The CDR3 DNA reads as TGTGCCAGCAGTTCACAGGGGTTATTCTACAATGAGCAGTTCTTC. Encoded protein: CASSSQGLFYNEQFF.

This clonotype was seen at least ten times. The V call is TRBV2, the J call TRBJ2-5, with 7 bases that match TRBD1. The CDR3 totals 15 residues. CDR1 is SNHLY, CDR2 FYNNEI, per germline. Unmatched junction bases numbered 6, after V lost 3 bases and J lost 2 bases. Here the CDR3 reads CASSDQGQRQETQYF. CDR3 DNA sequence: TGTGCCAGCAGTGATCAGGGACAGAGACAAGAGACCCAGTACTTC.

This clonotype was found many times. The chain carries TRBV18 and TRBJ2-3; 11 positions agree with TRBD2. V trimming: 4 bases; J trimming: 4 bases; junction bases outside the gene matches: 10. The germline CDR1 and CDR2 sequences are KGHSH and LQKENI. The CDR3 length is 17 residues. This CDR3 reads CASSLLATSGKADTQYF. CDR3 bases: TGTGCCAGCTCACTATTAGCGACTAGCGGGAAGGCAGATACGCAGTATTTT.